The 5 T cell receptor beta chains below all came from one sample that was sequenced in a study of cytomegalovirus exposure and HLA in healthy donors. 13 Jbeta primers and 60 Vbeta primers were used for the PCR. Here immunoSEQ multiplex PCR was the method, and the copy in TCRdb shows in-frame clones only, minus some. The repertoire consists of about 180,000 clones, with roughly 77% occurring once and the leading ten covering 1%. Sequencing was carried out using PBMCs. The receptors shown here come from a woman in her 50s in good health and CMV-seropositive.

The rearrangement links TRBV9 to TRBJ2-3, with a weak D call TRBD2 (5 bases). Between the trimmed V and J ends, which lost 1 base and 0 bases, there was a span of 15 bases. This CDR3 contains 17 residues. Per germline, CDR1 SGDLS and CDR2 YYNGEE. CDR3 loop: CASSVLVGEDSTDTQYF. CDR3 DNA sequence: TGTGCCAGCAGCGTATTGGTGGGAGAGGATAGCACAGATACGCAGTATTTT.

This clone has just a few counts. The rearrangement uses TRBV28 and TRBJ1-2; TRBD1 is a possible D gene (6 bases). Germline V gene sequence: CDR1 MDHEN, CDR2 SYDVKM. CDR3 size: 15 residues. The germline V and J ends were trimmed by 7 bases and 8 bases, with 23 bases remaining between them. As DNA, the CDR3 is TGTGCCAGCACCCTGACCATTACAGGGTCAGGGGGCTACACCTTC. Translation: CASTLTITGSGGYTF.

Notes on this clone: Other DNA sequences in this sample translate to the same CDR3. The rearrangement links TRBV9 to TRBJ1-3; D gene ambiguous. Trimming left V 0 bases short and J 0 bases short, with 4 bases between. The CDR3 totals 14 residues. CDR1 is SGDLS, CDR2 YYNGEE, per germline. The CDR3, as DNA: TGTGCCAGCAGCGTAGCGGGCTCTGGAAACACCATATATTTT. It is translated as CASSVAGSGNTIYF.

The rearrangement links TRBV7-2 to TRBJ2-2, with TRBD2 identical over 12 bases. Looked up from germline, CDR1 is SGHTA and CDR2 is FQGNSA. The trim removed 2 bases at V and 7 bases at J, leaving 5 bases unmatched. The CDR3 length is 16 residues. The CDR3 loop reads CASSLSSGRAFGELFF. CDR3 DNA sequence: TGTGCCAGCAGCTTATCTAGCGGGAGGGCCTTCGGGGAGCTGTTTTTT.

As concerns this clone: One end of the junction fails to match germline, which may point to a read error. The chain employs TRBV7-9 and TRBJ1-2; 9 positions agree with TRBD1. Germline assignment: CDR1 SEHNR and CDR2 FQNEAQ (reference sequence). This CDR3 has 14 amino acids. This chain's CDR3 is CSSSFTGGGYGYTF. The CDR3 DNA sequence: TGTTCCAGCAGCTTCACAGGGGGCGGCTATGGCTACACCTTC.